The next 28 T cell receptor beta chains were all read from a single sample in a study of beta chain features in type 1 diabetes. The sequenced template was cDNA made from the entire isolated RNA. TCRdb's copy holds only in-frame clones and misses some; the assay was immunoSEQ multiplex PCR. This repertoire shows around 400,000 clones, about 12% found once; its top ten account for more than 0.015%. The specimen was naive CD4+ T cells from blood. These receptors were collected from a man aged 18 to 30 in good health.

This clone was observed a handful of times. In the same sample, other DNA sequences code for this CDR3. The CDR3 loop reads CASSASTDTQYF. The CDR3 DNA sequence: TGTGCCAGCAGCGCGAGCACAGATACGCAGTATTTT. The chain uses TRBV9 and TRBJ2-3; unclear D gene. The CDR3 covers 12 residues. V shed 3 bases and J shed 0 bases, with 2 bases lying between them. In germline, CDR1 is SGDLS, CDR2 YYNGEE.

This clone was observed a few times. The rearrangement uses TRBV9 and TRBJ1-1; maybe TRBD1 (6 bases). V was cut by 3 bases and J by 10 bases, with 16 bases left in between. The CDR3 contains 13 residues. Per the germline V gene, CDR1 is SGDLS and CDR2 is YYNGEE. The CDR3 reads CASSGLQGIRAFF. CDR3 DNA sequence: TGTGCCAGCAGCGGATTACAGGGTATCCGAGCTTTCTTT.

The chain recombines TRBV19 with TRBJ1-2; TRBD1 matches 7 bases. This CDR3 has 15 residues. With V trimmed by 5 bases and J by 3 bases, 9 bases remained unmatched. Per germline, CDR1 LNHDA and CDR2 SQIVND (reference sequence). The DNA of the CDR3 is TGTGCCAGTAGTGCCGGGACAGTTCAGTACTATGGCTACACCTTC. Translating gives CASSAGTVQYYGYTF.

This clone has more than one count but fewer than ten. The rearrangement uses TRBV6-1 and TRBJ2-7, with D unresolved. Germline V CDR1 and CDR2: MNHNS, SASEGT. The CDR3 loop spans 14 amino acids. With 10 bases removed from V and 0 bases from J, the gap between germline ends came to 16 bases. The DNA of the CDR3 is TGTGCCATCGTAAGGATGCGAGGCTCCTACGAGCAGTACTTC. This sequence encodes CAIVRMRGSYEQYF.

V gene TRBV6-6 combines with J gene TRBJ2-5; D is possibly TRBD2 (6 bases). V lost 6 bases and J 2 bases, leaving 10 bases between the germline ends. This CDR3 contains 13 residues. Germline loops: CDR1 MNHNY, CDR2 SVGAGI (reference sequence). The CDR3 DNA is TGTGCCAGCAGGGGCGGGGCGCAAGAGACCCAGTACTTC. Amino acid sequence: CASRGGAQETQYF.

About this clone: Other DNA sequences within the sample encode an identical CDR3. This chain connects TRBV6-5 to TRBJ2-1, with TRBD1 as a possible D gene (5 bases). The CDR3 is made up of 12 amino acids. Per the germline V gene, CDR1 is MNHEY and CDR2 is SVGAGI. V lost 0 bases and J 9 bases, leaving 6 bases between the germline ends. The CDR3 region has the DNA TGTGCCAGCAGTTACTCTCAGGGTGAGCAGTTCTTC. Its translation: CASSYSQGEQFF.

This clone was counted a single time. J is TRBJ1-2 and V is TRBV9, with 8 bases matching TRBD1. V lost 0 bases and J lost 5; bases outside the gene matches: 6. Germline V gene data show CDR1 as SGDLS and CDR2 as YYNGEE. The CDR3 has 15 residues. CDR3 residues: CASSVGQGAGYGYTF. The CDR3 DNA sequence: TGTGCCAGCAGCGTAGGTCAGGGGGCGGGTTATGGCTACACCTTC.

This clone was recorded a few times. The chain couples TRBV5-4 to TRBJ2-4; a weak D match, TRBD2 (7 bases). The CDR3 loop spans 16 amino acids. Trimming left V 0 bases short and J 1 base short, with 11 bases between. From germline, CDR1 is SGHNT and CDR2 YYREEE (reference sequence). The CDR3 protein is CASSLEGGAAKNIQYF. The CDR3 DNA reads TGTGCCAGCAGCTTGGAGGGGGGGGCTGCCAAAAACATTCAGTACTTC. Combining the CDR3 with reference TRBV5-4 and TRBJ2-4 gives the whole variable domain ETGVTQSPTHLIKTRGQQVTLRCSSQSGHNTVSWYQQALGQGPQFIFQYYREEENGRGNFPPRFSGLQFPNYSSELNVNALELDDSALYLCASSLEGGAAKNIQYFGAGTRLSVL.

The chain joins TRBV5-1 to TRBJ2-1; TRBD1 aligns across 10 bases. CDR1 SGHRS and CDR2 YFSETQ come from the germline V gene. There are 15 residues in the CDR3. The V and J ends lost 4 bases and 7 bases, in that order; junction bases with no gene match: 8. The CDR3 protein is CASSHSGTGVNEQFF. In nucleotides, the CDR3 is TGCGCCAGCAGCCACTCCGGGACAGGGGTGAATGAGCAGTTCTTC.

This clone was seen a few times. Compared with germline, one end of the junction differs, possibly owing to a read error. V gene TRBV28 combines with J gene TRBJ2-1; 9 nucleotides line up with TRBD1. This CDR3 comprises 14 residues. The germline V gene encodes CDR1 MDHEN and CDR2 SYDVKM. CDR3 in amino acids: CASSLLYGQGKEIF. For the CDR3, the DNA is TGTGCCAGCAGTTTACTTTATGGACAGGGGAAAGAGATCTTC.

A few counts support this clone. The rearrangement uses TRBV14 and TRBJ2-2, with 8 bases identical to TRBD1. The CDR3 loop spans 15 amino acids. Germline CDR1 SGHDN, CDR2 FVKESK. J was trimmed by 7 bases and V by 4 bases; bases with no gene match: 8. The CDR3 here is CASSLRQGYNGELFF. In nucleotides, the CDR3 is TGTGCCAGCAGCCTTCGACAGGGGTATAACGGGGAGCTGTTTTTT.

J is TRBJ2-1 and V is TRBV7-9, with 9 bases aligning to TRBD1. The CDR3 runs to 14 residues. The V segment lost 1 base and the J segment 15 bases; nucleotides outside the gene matches: 10. Germline V gives CDR1 SEHNR, CDR2 FQNEAQ (reference sequence). CDR3 in amino acids: CASSLGDRVVGSFF. The DNA of the CDR3 is TGTGCCAGCAGCTTAGGGGACAGGGTTGTGGGATCGTTCTTC.

This chain's CDR3 is CASSPRQGTGNEKLFF. The CDR3, as DNA: TGTGCCAGCAGCCCGAGACAGGGCACGGGTAATGAAAAACTGTTTTTT. The V gene is TRBV7-6, the J gene TRBJ1-4; 7 bases align to TRBD1. The junction had 10 bases not matched to a gene; V was cut back by 5 bases and J by 4 bases. The CDR3 is made up of 16 amino acids. The germline gives CDR1 SGHVS, CDR2 FNYEAQ.

This clone has only a few counts. The same CDR3 arises from other DNA sequences in this sample as well. The chain's CDR3 is CASSVGQGDYGYTF. In nucleotides, the CDR3 is TGTGCCAGCAGCGTAGGACAGGGGGACTATGGCTACACCTTC. V is TRBV9 and J is TRBJ1-2; TRBD1 matches 9 bases. V shed 0 bases and J 3 bases; nucleotides not matched to a gene: 0. This CDR3 spans 14 amino acids. Germline loops: CDR1 SGDLS, CDR2 YYNGEE. Complete variable domain (other parts from reference TRBV9 and TRBJ1-2): DSGVTQTPKHLITATGQRVTLRCSPRSGDLSVYWYQQSLDQGLQFLIQYYNGEERAKGNILERFSAQQFPDLHSELNLSSLELGDSALYFCASSVGQGDYGYTFGSGTRLTVV.

This clone has more than one count but fewer than ten. The V and J genes are TRBV7-3 and TRBJ2-5; 12 bases match TRBD2. Unmatched junction bases numbered 17, after V lost 1 base and J lost 5 bases. Germline V lookup: CDR1 SGHTA, CDR2 FQGTGA. This CDR3 contains 20 residues. The CDR3 DNA sequence: TGTGCCAGCAGCTTAAGTTTAGTCCGAGTGGCTAGCGGGAGGGCGGAGACCCAGTACTTC. It codes for CASSLSLVRVASGRAETQYF.

This clone was detected only a few times. CDR3 nucleotide sequence: TGTGCCTGGAGCTCGACAGGGTCTAGGGAGCAGTACTTC. The encoded protein is CAWSSTGSREQYF. The V gene is TRBV30, the J gene TRBJ2-7; TRBD1 matches at 7 bases. The germline V gene has CDR1 GTSNPN and CDR2 SVGIG (reference sequence). The V segment lost 3 bases and the J segment 7 bases; nucleotides outside the gene matches: 9. The CDR3 covers 13 residues.

The V and J genes are TRBV14 and TRBJ2-2; 7 bases are shared with TRBD1. The CDR3 spans 15 residues. The J segment lost 5 bases and the V segment lost 1 base, leaving 4 bases of the junction unmatched. CDR1 and CDR2 (germline): SGHDN, FVKESK. The CDR3 coding sequence is TGTGCCAGCAGCCAAGCTAGGGGGCAGACCGGGGAGCTGTTTTTT. This sequence encodes CASSQARGQTGELFF. Combining the CDR3 with reference TRBV14 and TRBJ2-2 gives the whole variable domain EAGVTQFPSHSVIEKGQTVTLRCDPISGHDNLYWYRRVMGKEIKFLLHFVKESKQDESGMPNNRFLAERTGGTYSTLKVQPAELEDSGVYFCASSQARGQTGELFFGEGSRLTVL.

Only a few counts were recorded for this clone. At one end, the junction sequence differs from germline, possibly due to a read error. The V call is TRBV7-7, the J call TRBJ2-2; TRBD1 might be the D (6 bases). Per the germline V gene, CDR1 is SSHAT and CDR2 is FNYEAQ (reference sequence). This CDR3 region has 15 residues. CDR3 loop: CASTTGTSNTGELFF. CDR3 nucleotides: TGTGCTAGCACCACAGGGACCTCGAACACCGGGGAGCTGTTTTTT.

This clone came up a few times. The rearrangement joins TRBV11-3 to TRBJ2-1; 7 bases line up with TRBD1. The CDR3 covers 14 residues. The J segment lost 4 bases and the V segment lost 5 bases, leaving 5 bases of the junction unmatched. CDR1 SGHNT and CDR2 YENEEA come from the germline V gene. This CDR3 reads CASSPEGQYNEQFF. Written as DNA, the CDR3 is TGTGCCAGCAGCCCCGAGGGACAGTACAATGAGCAGTTCTTC.

This clone appeared many times. The chain carries TRBV13 and TRBJ2-7; TRBD1 matches at 7 bases. Germline loops: CDR1 PRHDT, CDR2 FYEKMQ (reference sequence). Trimming took 6 bases from V and 0 from J; bases not matched to a gene: 8. The CDR3 is made up of 15 amino acids. CDR3 in amino acids: CASSPTGQTSYEQYF. DNA for the CDR3: TGTGCCAGCAGTCCCACGGGACAGACCTCCTACGAGCAGTACTTC.

This clone was recorded a few times. V is TRBV25-1 and J is TRBJ2-3; a weak D match, TRBD1 (8 bases). Per the germline V gene, CDR1 is MGHDK and CDR2 is SYGVNS. This CDR3 is built from 17 residues. V was shortened by 3 bases and J by 2 bases, with 18 bases between the two germline ends. The CDR3: CASSDPPQGDYTDTQYF. The DNA for the CDR3 is TGTGCCAGCAGTGATCCCCCACAGGGGGACTACACAGATACGCAGTATTTT.

There are a few counts of this clone. The J gene is TRBJ2-7, the V gene TRBV27; 7 positions agree with TRBD1. The CDR3 consists of 14 residues. Germline V gene data show CDR1 as MNHEY and CDR2 as SMNVEV (reference sequence). V trimming: 3 bases; J trimming: 5 bases; junction bases outside the gene matches: 7. CDR3 in amino acids: CASSFRQGVNEQYF. CDR3 nucleotide sequence: TGTGCCAGCAGTTTTCGGCAGGGGGTGAACGAGCAGTACTTC.

In its sample, this clone was seen a few times. The chain links TRBV30 to TRBJ1-4; 7 nucleotides agree with TRBD1. This CDR3 region has 16 residues. With V trimmed by 1 base and J by 5 bases, 10 bases remained unmatched. Germline V CDR1 and CDR2: GTSNPN, SVGIG (reference sequence). The CDR3 nucleotides are TGTGCCTGGAGTGATATTCGGGACAGTACGAATGAAAAACTGTTTTTT. Protein sequence: CAWSDIRDSTNEKLFF. The whole variable domain, filled in from reference TRBV30 and TRBJ1-4, reads SQTIHQWPATLVQPVGSPLSLECTVEGTSNPNLYWYRQAAGRGLQLLFYSVGIGQISSEVPQNLSASRPQDRQFILSSKKLLLSDSGFYLCAWSDIRDSTNEKLFFGSGTQLSVL.

This clone was found a few times. The V and J genes are TRBV18 and TRBJ1-1; D is possibly TRBD1 (5 bases). Germline values: CDR1 KGHSH, CDR2 LQKENI. The CDR3 extends over 14 amino acids. V lost 3 bases to trimming and J lost 7 bases, with 15 bases between them. CDR3 residues: CASSPMEGFGEAFF. The CDR3 nucleotides read TGTGCCAGCTCACCTATGGAGGGGTTCGGTGAAGCTTTCTTT.

Concerning this clone: This sample includes further DNA sequences coding for the same CDR3. V and J are TRBV18 and TRBJ2-7, with 14 bases fitting TRBD2. Germline values: CDR1 KGHSH, CDR2 LQKENI. The V and J ends lost 3 bases and 0 bases, in that order; junction bases with no gene match: 4. The CDR3 loop spans 17 amino acids. The CDR3 spells CASSPPGTSGSSYEQYF. For the CDR3, the DNA is TGTGCCAGCTCACCCCCAGGGACTAGCGGGAGCTCCTACGAGCAGTACTTC. Variable domain in full (rest from reference TRBV18 and TRBJ2-7): NAGVMQNPRHLVRRRGQEARLRCSPMKGHSHVYWYRQLPEEGLKFMVYLQKENIIDESGMPKERFSAEFPKEGPSILRIQQVVRGDSAAYFCASSPPGTSGSSYEQYFGPGTRLTVT.

This clone has more than one count but fewer than ten. The chain has TRBV5-4 and TRBJ2-5; possibly TRBD2 for D (6 bases). Per the germline V gene, CDR1 is SGHNT and CDR2 is YYREEE (reference sequence). V lost 5 bases to trimming and J lost 3 bases, with 14 bases between them. This CDR3 region has 14 residues. The CDR3 bases are TGTGCCAGCAGGGACGCCGGGAGAGAAGAGACCCAGTACTTC. It codes for CASRDAGREETQYF.

The rearrangement links TRBV14 to TRBJ1-1; tentatively, D is TRBD1 (6 bases). V was pared by 2 bases and J by 5 bases, with 9 bases between. Germline V gene data show CDR1 as SGHDN and CDR2 as FVKESK. The CDR3 consists of 13 residues. The CDR3 loop is CASSQKQGTEAFF. CDR3 nucleotide sequence: TGTGCCAGCAGCCAAAAACAGGGAACTGAAGCTTTCTTT.

The chain has TRBV5-6 and TRBJ1-5; possible D gene TRBD1, 6 bases. The germline V gene encodes CDR1 SGHDT and CDR2 YYEEEE. Trimming removed 4 bases at V and 0 bases at J, with 14 bases between. CDR3 size: 16 residues. In DNA form, the CDR3 reads TGTGCCAGCAGCACCACACAGGGCTCTAGCAATCAGCCCCAGCATTTT. Its translation: CASSTTQGSSNQPQHF.